The present T cell receptor (beta chain) was sequenced within a study of Ad26.COV2.S vaccination and SARS-CoV-2 variants. Regarding treatment: around 19 received Ad26.COV2.S at low or high dose, single or two shots; roughly five received placebo; per-sample allocation not given. Sampling happened 63 days after the first vaccine or placebo injection. Vaccination employed an Ad26 vector expressing the Wuhan-strain SARS-CoV-2 spike. Notes on this clone: What it recognizes is unknown.

General study results and limits: Reportedly, after vaccination the spike-specific CD8+ and CD4+ T cell responses displayed substantial breadth.

The CDR3 runs 13 residues. V lost 1 base, J lost 4 bases, and 7 bases lay in between. Germline assignment: CDR1 SGHVS and CDR2 FNYEAQ. Using immunoSEQ multiplex PCR, the repertoire was profiled, and TCRdb retains in-frame clones only, with some absent. In the table there are roughly 380,000 clones, roughly 88% of which are singletons. The chain combines TRBV7-6 with TRBJ1-1, with D hard to call. The receptor's source is a person between 18 and 60 years old who received the Ad26.COV2.S COVID-19 vaccine or a placebo. The source material was peripheral blood, sampled in a trial of Ad26.COV2.S vaccine versus placebo. CDR3 residues: CASSLEVITEAFF. The CDR3 DNA reads TGTGCCAGCAGCTTAGAGGTGATCACTGAAGCTTTCTTT.